This T cell receptor beta chain was identified in a study of early T cells in non-severe SARS-CoV-2 infection. Study details: Sequencing used unsorted whole-blood bulk RNA, so chains lack pairing.

This clonotype was seen many times. Per germline, CDR1 SGHRS and CDR2 YFSETQ. Trimming took 4 bases from V and 1 from J; bases not matched to a gene: 6. The CDR3 length is 17 residues. TCRdb recomputed calls from the 5' RACE reads with MiXCR, one row per CDR3 protein. The profile shows roughly 34,000 distinct CDR3 sequences, roughly 7.1% of them singletons. The chain carries TRBV5-1 and TRBJ2-7, with 15 positions matching TRBD2. This TCR was sampled from an adult who was a healthcare worker with PCR-confirmed SARS-CoV-2 infection or an uninfected control (not recorded which). This sample comprised whole blood, obtained at baseline. CDR3 protein: CASSLGLAGGSSYEQYF. The CDR3 bases are TGCGCCAGCAGCCTAGGACTAGCGGGAGGGAGTTCCTACGAGCAGTACTTC.